This TCR beta chain was observed in a study of blood T cell repertoires in COVID-19 (dated by TCRdb to the early 2020s). Turning to the overall study: Samples from collaborators originated in the United States, Italy and Spain and spanned both the acute and convalescent phases of COVID-19. The prospective study material was composed of cDNA or gDNA derived from T cells, B-cell-depleted T cells, or PBMCs. The dataset comprised deeply sampled blood TCRbeta repertoires from subjects exposed to, actively infected with, or recovered from COVID-19. The repertoires were made available in a free public database intended to serve as a resource for research on the immune response to SARS-CoV-2. Samples came from the ongoing ImmuneRACE study (first 160 participants) plus 1,254 subjects from 6 global collaborators. Sample metadata almost always included a de-identified subject ID, COVID-19 status, age in years and sex. Where available, HLA class I and class II types were taken from metadata supplied by the sample provider and were not determined by assay-based typing. What the authors observed across the whole study: The quantity of clinical and demographic metadata differed by source and by participant and was supplied without curation.

TCRbeta CDR3 regions were amplified from genomic DNA using the immunoSEQ Assay, a bias-controlled multiplex PCR. Concerning the study's data processing: Within the assay, amplification of reference gene primers was used to estimate how many nucleated cells each sample contained. To quantify the absolute abundance of each unique TCRbeta CDR3 rearrangement, sequence reads were collapsed and filtered. For each sample, productive Simpson clonality was calculated by taking the square root of Simpson's diversity index across productive rearrangements. Drawn from immuneACCESS, this table holds only the in-frame rearrangements with V and J called that TCRdb kept. Clones are partly lost; checked studies trace under half to an unresolved V gene and leave the rest unexplained. From that table come the V and J calls and clone size; the DNA was used to work out D and trimming. Here the sample has 150,000 to 180,000 clones; roughly 84% occur a single time. Clones ranked in the top ten supply 0.63% of the sample.

Regarding this clone: Its target antigen remains unknown. No base quality values were provided; no much bigger clone lies one nucleotide off.

The germline V gene gives CDR1 as KGHSH and CDR2 as LQKENI. The germline V end is reduced by 8 bases and the J end by 2 bases; junction bases left unmatched: 9. From cysteine to phenylalanine, the CDR3 is 15 amino acids long. Only the CDR3 region is kept as DNA, spanning 45 bases read in frame from base 1. In Seattle, one collaborating source enrolled patients while the infection was active and tracked those patients longitudinally over the course of disease. Each collaborating institution followed its own protocols to collect whole blood in K2EDTA tubes. For TCRbeta analysis, collaborator samples were shipped as frozen whole blood, as isolated PBMCs, or as DNA extracted from either sample type.

The receptor was derived from a man aged 55-75 years with COVID-19, enrolled during active disease. The sample consisted of peripheral blood. The chain uses TRBV18 and TRBJ2-1; 7 of the junction bases match TRBD1. The DNA sequence reads TGTGCCAGCCGCGTGGGACAGTCGCCCTACAATGAGCAGTTCTTC. Its protein is CASRVGQSPYNEQFF.